This TCR beta chain originates from a study of shared clonotypes between healthy human individuals (dated by TCRdb to the early 2020s). With regard to the full study: Two women and a few men aged 18 to 49 years were included in the cohort. To estimate repertoire size and how much clonotypes are shared between individuals, the study performed deep sequencing of blood TCR repertoires from a few healthy adults. Different laboratories and diverse techniques were used to prepare libraries and sequence TCR repertoires, to increase sequencing depth and limit assay-specific biases. For each donor, three plates each were used for CD4 naive and CD4 memory, two plates were used for CD8 naive, and one plate was used for CD8 memory. Between about 0.8 and 9 billion PBMCs per donor were obtained by leukapheresis. The paper's findings and limits, for the study overall: Compared with non-shared clonotypes, clonotypes shared by all four sorted-subset donors had higher generation probabilities. The small number of donors limited the genetic and exposure-history diversity represented. Estimated clonotype richness was generally larger for naive than for memory subsets. Sharing across several donors was observed for approximately 4.6% of naive CD4, 3.5% of naive CD8, 2% to 2.5% of memory CD4, and around 0.4% of memory CD8 clonotypes. Rarefaction of sorted-subset datasets indicated incomplete sequencing despite the large sequencing depth. Pairwise subsampling led to the expectation that sequencing depth would affect the degree of clonotype sharing among donors. Sampling was restricted to blood, and TCR repertoires in tissue are likely to differ from TCR repertoires in blood.

Turning to this clone: This receptor's antigen is unknown. Qualities for individual bases were not recorded, and no much larger clone is one base off.

The donors were healthy, HIV-negative adults with no recently reported acute infections or vaccinations. All donors were Caucasian adults living in Nashville, Tennessee, USA. CD4+ T cells were enriched by magnetic negative selection; naive cells were then positively selected on CD45RA, and the negative fraction formed the memory subset. Blood was collected by leukapheresis, and PBMCs were isolated by Ficoll-Histopaque density gradient centrifugation and then cryopreserved in liquid nitrogen vapor phase. Analytical flow cytometry was used to check the purity and quantity of every magnetically sorted T cell population. Genomic DNA was isolated from each sorted fraction and quantified by UV absorbance on a Nanodrop 2000c. Taken from the germline V gene, the CDR1 and CDR2 loops are MDHEN and SYDVKM. The CDR3 measures 15 amino acids from cysteine to phenylalanine. The DNA shown is the 45-base CDR3, in frame from base 1. V was cut back by 6 bases and J by 10 bases, leaving a gap of 22 bases between them.

Using the deep immunoSEQ assay, multiplex PCR amplified TCR CDR3 regions from genomic DNA. Extracted genomic DNA from each cell subset was distributed evenly across all wells of several immunoSEQ 96-well plates, and each plate was treated as a replicate. Each replicate PCR for sorted subsets received around 200 ng genomic DNA, equal to roughly 30,000 T cell genomes. The purified libraries were quantified using a Qubit 3.0 fluorometer, sized with a Bioanalyzer 2100, and then quantified again using the KAPA Library Quantification kit. Every immunoSEQ 96-well plate was sequenced on a separate single-read 150-cycle Illumina NextSeq 550 flow cell. The authors processed their data as follows. Because only junctional sequences without quality scores were contained in the immunoSEQ output, filtering matching that applied to full-length reads could not be performed. Sequences were annotated with PyIR, a Python wrapper for IgBLAST v1.9, and V/J genes and CDR3 were assigned using IMGT germline references. Any read was removed if the V/J assignment was weak (E-value above 1e-6), the CDR3 was missing, or the read contained stop codons, out-of-frame junctions, or ambiguous translated residues. V3J clonotypes were defined as sequences sharing an identical inferred V gene, J gene, and CDR3 amino acid sequence. The percentage overlap between two repertoires was calculated by dividing the number of shared unique clonotypes by the size of the smaller repertoire. Richness of each repertoire was evaluated using RTK rarefaction, the Chao1 estimator, and Recon v2.1 estimates of unobserved clonotypes. Generation probabilities for all TCRbeta clonotypes obtained by the gDNA method from four donors were computed using OLGA. This immuneACCESS table, as held by TCRdb, lists in-frame sequences with V and J called but not all clones. Of the missing ones, under half trace to an unresolved V gene in checked studies; the others have no known cause. V and J calls and clone size are copied from that table; D and trimming were computed from the DNA. In all, the sample holds about 1 million clones, and about 75% of those were seen once. Together, the top ten hold about 1.5% of the sample.

The sample taken for sequencing was memory CD4+ T cells sorted from blood. The intended sense of this specimen's cell subset or site label: CD45RA-negative fraction. Recombination linked TRBV28 to TRBJ1-5, with the identity of the D gene unclear. This sequence originates from a man in his late teens or twenties in good health. The base sequence is TGTGCCAGCAGCGCGCCCACAATTATCAGTCCCCCCCAGCATTTT. Translated, it reads CASSAPTIISPPQHF. This CDR3, with the reference TRBV28 and TRBJ1-5 proteins standing in past its ends, gives the full variable domain DVKVTQSSRYLVKRTGEKVFLECVQDMDHENMFWYRQDPGLGLRLIYFSYDVKMKEKGDIPEGYSVSREKKERFSLILESASTNQTSMYLCASSAPTIISPPQHFGDGTRLSIL.